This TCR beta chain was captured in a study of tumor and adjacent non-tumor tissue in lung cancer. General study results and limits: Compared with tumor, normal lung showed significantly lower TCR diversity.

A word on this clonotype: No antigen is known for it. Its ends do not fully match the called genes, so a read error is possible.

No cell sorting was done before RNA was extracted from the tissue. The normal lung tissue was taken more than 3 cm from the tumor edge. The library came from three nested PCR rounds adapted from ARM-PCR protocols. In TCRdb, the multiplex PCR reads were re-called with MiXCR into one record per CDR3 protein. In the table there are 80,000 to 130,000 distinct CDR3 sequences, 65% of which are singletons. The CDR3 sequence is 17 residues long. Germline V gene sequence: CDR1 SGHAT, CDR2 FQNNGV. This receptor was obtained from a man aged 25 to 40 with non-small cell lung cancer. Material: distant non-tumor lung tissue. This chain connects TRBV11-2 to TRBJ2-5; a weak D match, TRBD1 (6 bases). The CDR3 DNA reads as TGTGCCAACAGCAGGGGCCAGGACCCCTTGTACCAAGAGACCCATTACTTC. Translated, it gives CANSRGQDPLYQETHYF.